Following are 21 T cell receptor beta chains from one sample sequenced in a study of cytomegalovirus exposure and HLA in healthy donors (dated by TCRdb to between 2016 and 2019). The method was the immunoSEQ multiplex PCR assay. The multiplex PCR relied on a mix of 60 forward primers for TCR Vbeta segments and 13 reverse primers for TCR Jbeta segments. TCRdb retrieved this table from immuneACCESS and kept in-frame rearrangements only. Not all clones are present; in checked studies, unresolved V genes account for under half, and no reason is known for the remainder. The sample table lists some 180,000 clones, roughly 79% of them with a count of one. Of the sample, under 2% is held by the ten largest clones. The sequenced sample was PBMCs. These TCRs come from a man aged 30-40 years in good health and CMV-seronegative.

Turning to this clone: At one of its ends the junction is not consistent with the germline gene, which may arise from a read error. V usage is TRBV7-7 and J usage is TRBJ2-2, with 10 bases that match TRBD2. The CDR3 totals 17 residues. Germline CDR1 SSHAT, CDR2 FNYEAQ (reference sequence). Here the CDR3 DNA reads TGTGCTAGCAGCTTGAAGAGCGGGAGGGCCGCCACCGGGGAGCTGTTTTTT. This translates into CASSLKSGRAATGELFF.

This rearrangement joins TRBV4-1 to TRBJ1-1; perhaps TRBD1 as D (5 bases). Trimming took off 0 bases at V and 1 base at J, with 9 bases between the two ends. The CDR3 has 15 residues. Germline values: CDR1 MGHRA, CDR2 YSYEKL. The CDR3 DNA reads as TGCGCCAGCAGCCAAGATGGGGCAGGGAACACTGAAGCTTTCTTT. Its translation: CASSQDGAGNTEAFF.

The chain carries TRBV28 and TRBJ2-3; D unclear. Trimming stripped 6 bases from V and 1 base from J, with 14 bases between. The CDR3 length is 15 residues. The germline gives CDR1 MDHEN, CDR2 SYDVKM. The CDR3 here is CASRPSGSGTDTQYF. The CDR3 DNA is TGTGCCAGCAGGCCAAGTGGCTCCGGCACAGATACGCAGTATTTT.

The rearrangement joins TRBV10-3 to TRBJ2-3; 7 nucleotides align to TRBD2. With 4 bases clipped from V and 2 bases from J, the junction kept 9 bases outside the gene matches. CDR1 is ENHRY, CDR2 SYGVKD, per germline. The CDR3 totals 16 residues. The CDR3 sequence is CAISGLALTPTDTQYF. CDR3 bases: TGTGCCATCAGTGGACTAGCCCTAACCCCCACAGATACGCAGTATTTT.

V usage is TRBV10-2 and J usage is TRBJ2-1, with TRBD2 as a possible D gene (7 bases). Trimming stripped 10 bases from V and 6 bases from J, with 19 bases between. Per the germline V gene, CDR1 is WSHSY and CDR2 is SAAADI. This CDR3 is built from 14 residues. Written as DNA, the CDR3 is TGCGCCACCTGGGGGGGCTTAGCCGGCAATGAGCAGTTCTTC. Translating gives CATWGGLAGNEQFF.

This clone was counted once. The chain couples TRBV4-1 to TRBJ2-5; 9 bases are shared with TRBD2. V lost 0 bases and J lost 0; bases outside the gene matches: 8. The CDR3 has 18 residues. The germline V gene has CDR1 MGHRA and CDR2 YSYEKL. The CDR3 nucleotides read TGCGCCAGCAGCCAAGAGGTTAGCGGGAGCCCGTACCAAGAGACCCAGTACTTC. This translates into CASSQEVSGSPYQETQYF.

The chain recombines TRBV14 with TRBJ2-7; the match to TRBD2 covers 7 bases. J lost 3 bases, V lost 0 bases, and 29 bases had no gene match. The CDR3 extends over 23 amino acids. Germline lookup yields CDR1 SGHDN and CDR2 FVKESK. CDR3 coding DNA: TGTGCCAGCAGCCAAGAAATGGGAATAACCCTAGCGGACCGGACCTCTGACTTCTACGAGCAGTACTTC. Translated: CASSQEMGITLADRTSDFYEQYF.

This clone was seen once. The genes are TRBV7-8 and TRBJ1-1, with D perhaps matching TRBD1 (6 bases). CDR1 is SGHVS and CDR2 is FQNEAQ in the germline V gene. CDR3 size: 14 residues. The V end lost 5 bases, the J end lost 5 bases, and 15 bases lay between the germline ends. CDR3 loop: CASSPTGLRTEAFF. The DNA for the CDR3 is TGTGCCAGCAGCCCTACAGGGTTGAGGACTGAAGCTTTCTTT.

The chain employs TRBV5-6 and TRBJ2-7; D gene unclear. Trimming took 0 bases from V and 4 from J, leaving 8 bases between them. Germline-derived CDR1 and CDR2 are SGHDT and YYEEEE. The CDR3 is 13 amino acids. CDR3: CASSLVPGYEQYF. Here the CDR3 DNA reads TGTGCCAGCAGCTTGGTTCCCGGGTACGAGCAGTACTTC.

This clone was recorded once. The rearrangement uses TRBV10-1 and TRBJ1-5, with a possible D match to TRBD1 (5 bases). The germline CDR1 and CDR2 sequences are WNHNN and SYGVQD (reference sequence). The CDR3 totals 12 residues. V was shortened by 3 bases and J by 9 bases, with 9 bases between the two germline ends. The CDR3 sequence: CASSDLGGPQHF. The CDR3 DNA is TGCGCCAGCAGTGATCTGGGGGGGCCCCAGCATTTT.

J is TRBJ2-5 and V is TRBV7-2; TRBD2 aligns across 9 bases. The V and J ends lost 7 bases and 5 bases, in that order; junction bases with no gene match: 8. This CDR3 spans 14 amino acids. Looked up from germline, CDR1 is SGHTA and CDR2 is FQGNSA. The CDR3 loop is CASISRGGGETQYF. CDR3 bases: TGTGCCAGCATCTCGCGGGGGGGCGGGGAGACCCAGTACTTC.

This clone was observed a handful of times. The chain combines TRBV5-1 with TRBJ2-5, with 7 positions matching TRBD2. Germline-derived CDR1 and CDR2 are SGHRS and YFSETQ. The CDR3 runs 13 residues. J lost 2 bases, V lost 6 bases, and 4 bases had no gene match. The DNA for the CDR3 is TGCGCCAGCACGACGGGAGGTCAAGAGACCCAGTACTTC. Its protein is CASTTGGQETQYF. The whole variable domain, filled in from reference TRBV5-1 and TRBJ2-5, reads KAGVTQTPRYLIKTRGQQVTLSCSPISGHRSVSWYQQTPGQGLQFLFEYFSETQRNKGNFPGRFSGRQFSNSRSEMNVSTLELGDSALYLCASTTGGQETQYFGPGTRLLVL.

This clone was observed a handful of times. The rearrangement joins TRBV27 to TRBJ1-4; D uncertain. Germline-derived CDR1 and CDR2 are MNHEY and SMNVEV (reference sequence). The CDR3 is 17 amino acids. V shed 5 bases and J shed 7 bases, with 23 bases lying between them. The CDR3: CASSPRQRSFGGEKLFF. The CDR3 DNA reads TGTGCCAGCAGTCCCAGACAAAGGTCTTTCGGAGGTGAAAAACTGTTTTTT.

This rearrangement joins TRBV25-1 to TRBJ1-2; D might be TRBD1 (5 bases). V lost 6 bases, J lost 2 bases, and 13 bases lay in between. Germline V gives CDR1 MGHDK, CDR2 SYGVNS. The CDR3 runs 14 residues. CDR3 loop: CASSETAYNYGYTF. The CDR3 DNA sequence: TGTGCCAGCAGCGAGACAGCTTACAACTATGGCTACACCTTC.

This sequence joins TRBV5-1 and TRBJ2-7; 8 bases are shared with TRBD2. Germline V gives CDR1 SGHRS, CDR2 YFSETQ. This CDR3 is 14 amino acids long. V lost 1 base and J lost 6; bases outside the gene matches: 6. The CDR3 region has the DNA TGCGCCAGCAGCTTGAACGGGGGGGGACTCGAGCAGTACTTC. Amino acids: CASSLNGGGLEQYF.

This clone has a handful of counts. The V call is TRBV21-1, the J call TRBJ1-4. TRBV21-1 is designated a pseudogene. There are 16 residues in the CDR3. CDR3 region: CASSKEGGVFNEKLFF. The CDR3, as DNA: TGTGCCAGCAGCAAAGAGGGGGGGGTATTTAATGAAAAACTGTTTTTT.

In nucleotides, the CDR3 is TGTGCCAGCAGCCCCCCGGGACAGGGTAGCGCCGGGGAGCTGTTTTTT. This translates into CASSPPGQGSAGELFF. The rearrangement links TRBV9 to TRBJ2-2; 9 nucleotides agree with TRBD1. Trimming took 4 bases from V and 6 from J; bases not matched to a gene: 10. The CDR3 spans 16 residues. In germline, CDR1 is SGDLS, CDR2 YYNGEE.

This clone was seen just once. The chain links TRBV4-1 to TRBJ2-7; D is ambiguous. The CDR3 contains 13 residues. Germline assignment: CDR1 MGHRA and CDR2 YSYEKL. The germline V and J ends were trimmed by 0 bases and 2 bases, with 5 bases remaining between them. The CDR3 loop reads CASSQENTYEQYF. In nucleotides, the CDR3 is TGCGCCAGCAGCCAAGAAAATACCTACGAGCAGTACTTC.

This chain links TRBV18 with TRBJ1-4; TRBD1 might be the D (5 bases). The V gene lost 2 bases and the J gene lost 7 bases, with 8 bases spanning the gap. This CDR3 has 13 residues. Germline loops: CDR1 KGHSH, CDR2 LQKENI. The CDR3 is CASSPAGSEKLFF. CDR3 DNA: TGTGCCAGCTCACCAGCAGGGTCTGAAAAACTGTTTTTT.

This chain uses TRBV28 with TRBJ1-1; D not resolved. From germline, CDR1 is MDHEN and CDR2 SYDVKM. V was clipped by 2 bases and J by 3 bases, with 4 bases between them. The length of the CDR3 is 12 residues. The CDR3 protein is CASSLTYTEAFF. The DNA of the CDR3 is TGTGCCAGCAGTTTAACATACACTGAAGCTTTCTTT.

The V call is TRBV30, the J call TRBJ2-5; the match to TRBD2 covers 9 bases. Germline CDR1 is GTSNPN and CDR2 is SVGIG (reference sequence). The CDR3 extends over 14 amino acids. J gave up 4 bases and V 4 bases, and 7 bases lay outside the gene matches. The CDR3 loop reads CAWTPGTSRETQYF. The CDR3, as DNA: TGTGCCTGGACCCCCGGGACTAGCAGAGAGACCCAGTACTTC. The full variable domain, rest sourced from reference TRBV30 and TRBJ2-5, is SQTIHQWPATLVQPVGSPLSLECTVEGTSNPNLYWYRQAAGRGLQLLFYSVGIGQISSEVPQNLSASRPQDRQFILSSKKLLLSDSGFYLCAWTPGTSRETQYFGPGTRLLVL.